The clone carrying this T cell receptor (beta chain) has only a few counts. Its antigen is unidentified. These data are taken from a study of CD8+ T cells in alopecia areata. The study's findings and limits: Normal scalp showed lower clonality than lesional scalp, especially alopecia totalis/universalis.

Extraction and reverse transcription of RNA yielded cDNA as the sequencing template. The repertoire was sequenced with immunoSEQ multiplex PCR; TCRdb's copy has only in-frame clones and lacks some. Of approximately 150,000 clones listed, approximately 60% are singletons. Specimen: CD8+ T cells sorted from blood. This clonotype was obtained from a human donor in good health.

The CDR3 protein is CSVTPGTGGADGYTF. In nucleotides, the CDR3 is TGCAGCGTTACCCCCGGGACAGGGGGCGCGGACGGCTACACCTTC. The chain uses TRBV29-1 and TRBJ1-2; 12 bases are a match to TRBD1. The V segment lost 5 bases and the J segment 8 bases; nucleotides outside the gene matches: 12. The CDR3 sequence is 15 residues long. From germline, CDR1 is SQVTM and CDR2 ANQGSEA.